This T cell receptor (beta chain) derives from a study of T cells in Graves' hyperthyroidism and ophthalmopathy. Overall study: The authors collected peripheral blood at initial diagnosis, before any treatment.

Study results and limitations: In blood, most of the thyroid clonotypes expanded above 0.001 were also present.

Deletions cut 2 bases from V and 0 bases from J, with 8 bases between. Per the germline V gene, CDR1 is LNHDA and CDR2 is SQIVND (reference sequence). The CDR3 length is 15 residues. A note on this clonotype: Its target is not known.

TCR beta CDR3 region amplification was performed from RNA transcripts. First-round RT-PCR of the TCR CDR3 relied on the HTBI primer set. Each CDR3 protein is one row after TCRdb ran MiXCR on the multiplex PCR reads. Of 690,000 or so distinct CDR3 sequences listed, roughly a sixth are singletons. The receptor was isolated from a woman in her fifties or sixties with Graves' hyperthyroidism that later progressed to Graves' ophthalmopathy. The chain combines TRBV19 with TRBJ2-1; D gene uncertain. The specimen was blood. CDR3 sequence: CASSIRQSSYNEQFF. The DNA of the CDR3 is TGTGCCAGTAGTATAAGGCAGAGCTCCTACAATGAGCAGTTCTTC.